Given below is one T cell receptor (beta chain) in context. Its target is unknown. Collection of blood occurred at baseline, at cycle 4 day 1, and at cycle 7 day 1. V was clipped by 5 bases and J by 6 bases, with 16 bases between them. The CDR3 consists of 14 residues. The germline V gene has CDR1 MNHEY and CDR2 SVGAGI. The sample comes from a study of OX40 agonist ivuxolimab in advanced cancers. Across the study: Three patients got partial responses; one had hepatocellular carcinoma and two had cutaneous melanoma.

Sequencing was performed with immunoSEQ multiplex PCR; in TCRdb, only in-frame clones are kept and a portion is missing. The table lists 65,000 to 80,000 clones, 91% of them singletons. Study-level points and caveats: The specificity for antigen of the expanded peripheral T cells was not determined.

This TCR came from an adult with an advanced solid tumor such as melanoma, head and neck, liver or kidney cancer. The chain employs TRBV6-5 and TRBJ1-1, with D uncertain. The source was CD4+ or CD8+ T cells sorted from blood, collected in a trial of the OX40 agonist ivuxolimab. CDR3 loop: CASSPYWSRAEAFF. CDR3 coding DNA: TGTGCCAGCAGTCCGTACTGGTCGAGGGCTGAAGCTTTCTTT.